Included here is one T cell receptor (beta chain) sequence, with context. Antigen unknown. With 1 base removed from V and 0 bases from J, the gap between germline ends came to 9 bases. This CDR3 spans 16 amino acids. Germline V gene lookup returns CDR1 SGHTA and CDR2 FQGNSA. The record originates from a study of Ad26.COV2.S vaccination and SARS-CoV-2 variants. In the study overall: Donor got 5x10^10 or 1x10^11 viral particles of Ad26.COV2.S. Findings of the study overall: Estimates derived from TCR breadth and depth analyses may have underestimated total T cell responses.

Sequenced by immunoSEQ multiplex PCR; TCRdb stores in-frame clones only, minus some. The sample has hundreds of thousands of clones, about 90% seen once. Specified treatment: some 20 received Ad26.COV2.S at low or high dose, single or two shots; about 5 received placebo; per-sample allocation not given. Collection of the samples took place on day 63 after the first injection of vaccine or placebo. The receptor comes from a person between 18 and 59 years old who received the Ad26.COV2.S COVID-19 vaccine or a placebo. The specimen comprised peripheral blood, sampled in a trial of Ad26.COV2.S vaccine versus placebo. The V and J genes are TRBV7-2 and TRBJ1-4; D ambiguous. As DNA, the CDR3 is TGTGCCAGCAGCTTAGGTATCTCGTCAACTAATGAAAAACTGTTTTTT. Translated, it gives CASSLGISSTNEKLFF.